This TCR beta chain appears in the sequencing data of a study of blood T cell repertoires in COVID-19. Trimming at V came to 0 bases and at J to 2 bases, leaving 6 bases not matched to a gene. This CDR3 region has 16 residues. Germline V lookup: CDR1 SGDLS, CDR2 YYNGEE. Here immunoSEQ multiplex PCR was the method, and the copy in TCRdb shows in-frame clones only, minus some. The table lists about 180,000 clones, 88% of them singletons, with approximately 4% in the top ten. Sequences were obtained from peripheral blood. The rearrangement joins TRBV9 to TRBJ2-3; TRBD2 matches at 7 bases. This TCR was recovered from a woman in her twenties or thirties with acute or convalescent COVID-19. DNA of the CDR3: TGTGCCAGCAGCGTAGCTTGGGGGAGGGCCACAGATACGCAGTATTTT. Encoded protein: CASSVAWGRATDTQYF.